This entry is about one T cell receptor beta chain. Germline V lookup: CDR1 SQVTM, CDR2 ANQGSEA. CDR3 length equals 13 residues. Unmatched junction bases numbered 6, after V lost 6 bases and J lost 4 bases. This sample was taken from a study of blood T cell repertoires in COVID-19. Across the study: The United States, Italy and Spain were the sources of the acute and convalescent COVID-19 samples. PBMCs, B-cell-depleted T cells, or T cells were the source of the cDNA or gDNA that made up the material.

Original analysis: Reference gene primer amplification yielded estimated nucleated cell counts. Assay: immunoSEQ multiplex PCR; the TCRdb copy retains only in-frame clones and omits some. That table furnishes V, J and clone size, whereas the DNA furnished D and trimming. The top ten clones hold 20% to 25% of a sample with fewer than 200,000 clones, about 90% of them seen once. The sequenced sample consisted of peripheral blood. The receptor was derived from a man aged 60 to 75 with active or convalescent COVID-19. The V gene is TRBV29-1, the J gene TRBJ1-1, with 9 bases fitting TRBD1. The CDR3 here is CSVVDRGGTEAFF. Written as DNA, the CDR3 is TGCAGCGTGGTTGACAGGGGGGGCACTGAAGCTTTCTTT.